This T cell receptor (beta chain) was sequenced for a study of beta chain features in type 1 diabetes. Trimming cost V 7 bases and J 6 bases, with 15 bases left between them. CDR1 and CDR2 from the germline V gene are SQVTM and ANQGSEA. The CDR3 is made up of 12 amino acids. All of the isolated RNA was reverse transcribed, so expressed TCRB transcripts were sequenced. Each sample of naive, central memory or regulatory T cells had, on average, approximately 4 million reads. TCRdb's table, derived via immunoSEQ multiplex PCR, lists solely in-frame clones and lacks some. The sample gives about 360,000 clones, roughly 12% of which show up once; under 0.02% is in the top ten.

The gene calls are TRBV29-1 and TRBJ1-1; weak D call: TRBD1 (6 bases). The sample was naive CD4+ T cells from blood. The clonotype originates from a man aged 18 to 30 in good health. DNA for the CDR3: TGCAGCGCTACACAGGGCTCCTCTGAAGCTTTCTTT. The encoded protein is CSATQGSSEAFF. Using reference TRBV29-1 and TRBJ1-1 for the parts outside the CDR3, the full variable domain is SAVISQKPSRDICQRGTSLTIQCQVDSQVTMMFWYRQQPGQSLTLIATANQGSEATYESGFVIDKFPISRPNLTFSTLTVSNMSPEDSSIYLCSATQGSSEAFFGQGTRLTVV.